The 8 T cell receptor beta chains in this list originate from one sample, sequenced in a study of blood T cell repertoires in COVID-19. The assay was immunoSEQ multiplex PCR, and TCRdb's table has in-frame clones only and misses some. The sample carries more than 300,000 clones, 90% recorded once. Sample: PBMCs or T cells enriched from blood (not recorded which). The source is a woman in her 30s who had been exposed to COVID-19.

The rearrangement joins TRBV5-8 to TRBJ1-1, with a weak D call TRBD1 (6 bases). Trimming pared 1 base from V and 0 bases from J, leaving 10 bases between. Germline V gene data show CDR1 as SGHTS and CDR2 as YDEGEE. CDR3 size: 15 residues. CDR3 bases: TGTGCCAGCAGCTTGTCAGGGGCCGTGAACACTGAAGCTTTCTTT. It specifies CASSLSGAVNTEAFF.

This clone was detected a few times. The chain has TRBV30 and TRBJ1-1, with a weak D call TRBD1 (5 bases). The CDR3 length is 13 residues. The germline V gene encodes CDR1 GTSNPN and CDR2 SVGIG (reference sequence). Trimming shortened V by 1 base and J by 4 bases, and 10 bases separated the two germline ends. The DNA for the CDR3 is TGTGCCTGGAGTGGTGGGGCAGGCACTGAAGCTTTCTTT. Translation: CAWSGGAGTEAFF.

This rearrangement joins TRBV11-2 to TRBJ1-1, with D possibly matching TRBD1 (6 bases). With 1 base removed from V and 2 bases from J, the gap between germline ends came to 14 bases. Germline V gene lookup returns CDR1 SGHAT and CDR2 FQNNGV. The CDR3 has 16 amino acids. This CDR3 is CASSLGPWTANTEAFF. CDR3 nucleotide sequence: TGTGCCAGCAGCTTAGGCCCTTGGACAGCCAACACTGAAGCTTTCTTT.

This clone was observed a single time. The chain is built from TRBV19 and TRBJ1-6; D is ambiguous. CDR1 and CDR2 (germline): LNHDA, SQIVND (reference sequence). The CDR3 runs 14 residues. Trimming took 3 bases from V and 5 from J, leaving 8 bases between them. CDR3 protein: CASSMGRNNSPLHF. In nucleotides, the CDR3 is TGTGCCAGTAGTATGGGCAGGAATAATTCACCCCTCCACTTT.

This sequence joins TRBV2 and TRBJ1-2, with 9 bases fitting TRBD1. This CDR3 has 13 amino acids. Germline assignment: CDR1 SNHLY and CDR2 FYNNEI. V shed 6 bases and J 8 bases; nucleotides not matched to a gene: 7. The CDR3 here is CASRPGTGWGYTF. CDR3 DNA sequence: TGTGCCAGCAGGCCGGGGACAGGGTGGGGCTACACCTTC. Looking up the rest from reference TRBV2 and TRBJ1-2 gives the full variable domain: EPEVTQTPSHQVTQMGQEVILRCVPISNHLYFYWYRQILGQKVEFLVSFYNNEISEKSEIFDDQFSVERPDGSNFTLKIRSTKLEDSAMYFCASRPGTGWGYTFGSGTRLTVV.

A word on this clone: The junction shows a germline mismatch at one end, possibly a read error. The rearrangement links TRBV6-5 to TRBJ1-1; D ambiguous. The CDR3 consists of 15 residues. Germline-derived CDR1 and CDR2 are MNHEY and SVGAGI. CDR3 in DNA: TGTGCCACCAATACCCAAACGGACGGGAACTCTGAAGCTTTCTTT. Encoded protein: CATNTQTDGNSEAFF.

The rearrangement uses TRBV4-1 and TRBJ1-1; 7 bases fit TRBD1. The CDR3 contains 15 residues. The trim removed 3 bases at V and 6 bases at J, leaving 10 bases unmatched. Per germline, CDR1 MGHRA and CDR2 YSYEKL. The CDR3 DNA is TGCGCCAGCAGCCATGTCCGACAGGGAACGGCTGAAGCTTTCTTT. As protein: CASSHVRQGTAEAFF.

The rearrangement uses TRBV7-3 and TRBJ2-1; 8 bases are a match to TRBD1. V shed 5 bases, J shed 3 bases, and the junction held 9 bases outside the gene matches. Germline CDR1 SGHTA, CDR2 FQGTGA. CDR3 length: 16 amino acids. The chain's CDR3 is CASSPDRASGYNEQFF. Written as DNA, the CDR3 is TGTGCCAGCAGCCCGGACAGGGCCTCGGGCTACAATGAGCAGTTCTTC.